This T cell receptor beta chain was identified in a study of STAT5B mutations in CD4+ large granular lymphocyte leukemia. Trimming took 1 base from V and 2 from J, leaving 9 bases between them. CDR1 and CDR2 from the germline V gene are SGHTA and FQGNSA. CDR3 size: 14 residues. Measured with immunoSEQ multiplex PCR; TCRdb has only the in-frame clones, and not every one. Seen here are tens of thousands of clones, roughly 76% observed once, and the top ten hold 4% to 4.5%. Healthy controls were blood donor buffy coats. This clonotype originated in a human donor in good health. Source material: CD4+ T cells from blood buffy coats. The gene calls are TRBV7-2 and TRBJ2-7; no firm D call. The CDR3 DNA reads TGTGCCAGCAGCTTAGACCCAGGCCCCTACGAGCAGTACTTC. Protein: CASSLDPGPYEQYF.